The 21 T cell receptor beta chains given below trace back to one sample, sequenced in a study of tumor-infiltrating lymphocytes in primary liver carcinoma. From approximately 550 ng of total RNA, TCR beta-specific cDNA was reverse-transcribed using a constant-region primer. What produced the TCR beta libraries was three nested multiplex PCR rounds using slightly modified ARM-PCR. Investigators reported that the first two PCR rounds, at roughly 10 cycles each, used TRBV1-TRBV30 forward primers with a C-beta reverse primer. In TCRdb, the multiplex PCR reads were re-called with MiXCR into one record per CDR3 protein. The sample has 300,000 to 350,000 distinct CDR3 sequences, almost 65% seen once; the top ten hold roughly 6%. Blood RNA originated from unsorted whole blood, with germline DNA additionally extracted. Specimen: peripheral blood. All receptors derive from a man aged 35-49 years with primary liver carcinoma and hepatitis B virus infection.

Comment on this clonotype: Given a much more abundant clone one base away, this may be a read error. The CDR3 loop is CAITGDRRDEQFF. The CDR3 DNA is TGTGCCATCACAGGGGACCGTAGGGATGAGCAGTTCTTC. This rearrangement joins TRBV10-3 to TRBJ2-1; D perhaps matches TRBD1 (6 bases). Per germline, CDR1 ENHRY and CDR2 SYGVKD. The V end was cut by 7 bases, the J end by 8 bases, with 15 bases between. The CDR3 extends over 13 amino acids.

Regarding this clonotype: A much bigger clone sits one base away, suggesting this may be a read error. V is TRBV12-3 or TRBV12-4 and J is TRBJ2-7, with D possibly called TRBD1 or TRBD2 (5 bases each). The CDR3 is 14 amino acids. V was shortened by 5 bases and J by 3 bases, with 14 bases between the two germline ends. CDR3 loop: CASSPGPGRYEQYF. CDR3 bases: TGTGCCAGCAGTCCGGGACCGGGACGCTACGAGCAGTACTTC.

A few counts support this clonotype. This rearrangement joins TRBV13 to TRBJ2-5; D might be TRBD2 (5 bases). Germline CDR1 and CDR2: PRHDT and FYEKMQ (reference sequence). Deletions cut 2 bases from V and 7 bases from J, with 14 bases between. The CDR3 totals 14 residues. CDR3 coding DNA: TGTGCCAGCAGCTTAAGCGCCCCCCGGGGGACCCAGTACTTC. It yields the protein CASSLSAPRGTQYF.

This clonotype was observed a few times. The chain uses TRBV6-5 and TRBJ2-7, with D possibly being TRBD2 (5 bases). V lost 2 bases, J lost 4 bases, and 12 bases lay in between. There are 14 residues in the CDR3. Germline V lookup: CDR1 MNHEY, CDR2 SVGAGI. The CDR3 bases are TGTGCCAGCAGTTACAGTGGCGGAGGTTACGAGCAGTACTTC. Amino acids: CASSYSGGGYEQYF.

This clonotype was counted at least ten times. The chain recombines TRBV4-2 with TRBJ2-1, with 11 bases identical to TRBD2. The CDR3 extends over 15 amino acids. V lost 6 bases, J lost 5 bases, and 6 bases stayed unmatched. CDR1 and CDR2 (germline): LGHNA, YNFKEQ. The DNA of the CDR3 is TGTGCCAGCAGTCACCAACTAGCGGGAGACAATGAGCAGTTCTTC. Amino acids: CASSHQLAGDNEQFF.

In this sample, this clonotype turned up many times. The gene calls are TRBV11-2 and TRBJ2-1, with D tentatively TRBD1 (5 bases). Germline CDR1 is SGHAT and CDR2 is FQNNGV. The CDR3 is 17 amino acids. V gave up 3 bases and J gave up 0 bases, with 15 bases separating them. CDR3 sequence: CASSFHQGISSYNEQFF. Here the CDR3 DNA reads TGTGCCAGCAGCTTCCACCAGGGCATCAGCTCCTACAATGAGCAGTTCTTC. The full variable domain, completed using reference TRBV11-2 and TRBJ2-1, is EAGVAQSPRYKIIEKRQSVAFWCNPISGHATLYWYQQILGQGPKLLIQFQNNGVVDDSQLPKDRFSAERLKGVDSTLKIQPAKLEDSAVYLCASSFHQGISSYNEQFFGPGTRLTVL.

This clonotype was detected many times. Here the CDR3 DNA reads TGCGCCAGCAGCCCCCGGGACAGGGTGTCAGGGGCCAACGTCCTGACTTTC. Translating gives CASSPRDRVSGANVLTF. The V gene is TRBV4-1, the J gene TRBJ2-6, with 9 bases lining up with TRBD1. J gave up 4 bases and V 4 bases, and 8 bases lay outside the gene matches. The CDR3 is made up of 17 amino acids. CDR1 is MGHRA and CDR2 is YSYEKL in the germline V gene.

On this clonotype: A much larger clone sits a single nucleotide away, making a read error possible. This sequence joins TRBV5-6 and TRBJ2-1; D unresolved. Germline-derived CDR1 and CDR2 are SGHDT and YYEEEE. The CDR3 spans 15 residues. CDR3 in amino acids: CACSFDSSSYNEQFF. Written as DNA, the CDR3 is TGTGCCTGCAGCTTCGATAGTAGCTCCTACAATGAGCAGTTCTTC. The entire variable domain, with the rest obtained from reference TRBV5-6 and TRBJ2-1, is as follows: DAGVTQSPTHLIKTRGQQVTLRCSPKSGHDTVSWYQQALGQGPQFIFQYYEEEERQRGNFPDRFSGHQFPNYSSELNVNALLLGDSALYLCACSFDSSSYNEQFFGPGTRLTVL.

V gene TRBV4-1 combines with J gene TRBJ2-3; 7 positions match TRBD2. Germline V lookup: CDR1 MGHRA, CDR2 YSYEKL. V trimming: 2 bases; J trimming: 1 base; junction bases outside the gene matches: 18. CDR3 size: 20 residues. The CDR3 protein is CASSQIGLGEVEWGTDTQYF. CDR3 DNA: TGCGCCAGCAGCCAAATCGGACTAGGGGAAGTAGAGTGGGGCACAGATACGCAGTATTTT.

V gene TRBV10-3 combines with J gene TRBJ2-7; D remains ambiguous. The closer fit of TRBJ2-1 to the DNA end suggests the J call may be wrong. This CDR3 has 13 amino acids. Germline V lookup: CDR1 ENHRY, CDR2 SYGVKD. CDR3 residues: CAISATTRHEQFF. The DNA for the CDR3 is TGTGCCATCAGTGCGACGACCAGGCACGAGCAGTTCTTC.

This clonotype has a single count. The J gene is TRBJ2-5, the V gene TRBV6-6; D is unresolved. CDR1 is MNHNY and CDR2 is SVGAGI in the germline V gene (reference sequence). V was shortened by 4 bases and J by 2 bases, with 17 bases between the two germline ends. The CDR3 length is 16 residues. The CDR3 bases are TGTGCCAGCAGTTGCTTGGTGCCTGACCGACAAGAGACCCAGTACTTC. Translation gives CASSCLVPDRQETQYF.

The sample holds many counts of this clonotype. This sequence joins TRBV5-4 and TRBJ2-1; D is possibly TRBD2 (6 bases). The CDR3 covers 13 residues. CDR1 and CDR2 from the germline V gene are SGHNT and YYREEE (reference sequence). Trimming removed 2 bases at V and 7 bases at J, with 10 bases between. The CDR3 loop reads CASSFSGRNEQFF. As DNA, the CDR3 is TGTGCCAGCAGCTTTTCAGGGAGGAATGAGCAGTTCTTC.

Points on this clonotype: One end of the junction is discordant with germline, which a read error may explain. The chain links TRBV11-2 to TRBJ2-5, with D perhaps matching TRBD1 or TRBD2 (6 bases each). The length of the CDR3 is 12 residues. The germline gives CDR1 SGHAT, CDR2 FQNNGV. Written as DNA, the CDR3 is TGTGCCGGCAGGTTTGAGGGGGAGGCCCAATACTTC. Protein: CAGRFEGEAQYF.

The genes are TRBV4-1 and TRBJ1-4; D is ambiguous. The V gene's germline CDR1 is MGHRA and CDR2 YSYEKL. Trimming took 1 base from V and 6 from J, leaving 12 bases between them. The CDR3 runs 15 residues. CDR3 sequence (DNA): TGCGCCAGCAGCCAAGTATCCAGTCTATATGAAAAACTGTTTTTT. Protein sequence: CASSQVSSLYEKLFF.

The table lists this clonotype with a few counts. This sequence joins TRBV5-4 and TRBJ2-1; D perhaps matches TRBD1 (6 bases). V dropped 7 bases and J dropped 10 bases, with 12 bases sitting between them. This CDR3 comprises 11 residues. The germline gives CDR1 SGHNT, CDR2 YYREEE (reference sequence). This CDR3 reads CASLGTHEQFF. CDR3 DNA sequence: TGTGCCAGCCTGGGGACACACGAGCAGTTCTTC.

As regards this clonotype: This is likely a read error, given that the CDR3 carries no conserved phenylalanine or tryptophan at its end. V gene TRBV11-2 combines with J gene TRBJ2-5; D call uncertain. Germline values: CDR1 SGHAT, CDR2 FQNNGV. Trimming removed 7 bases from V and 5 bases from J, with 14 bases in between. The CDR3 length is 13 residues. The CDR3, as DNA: TGTGCCAGCATCTTTACTCGCTGGGAGACCCAGTACGTC. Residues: CASIFTRWETQYV.

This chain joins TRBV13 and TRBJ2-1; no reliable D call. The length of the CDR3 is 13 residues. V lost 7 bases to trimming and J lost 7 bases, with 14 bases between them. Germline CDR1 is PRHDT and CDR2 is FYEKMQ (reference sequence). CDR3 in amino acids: CASTPIGWNEQFF. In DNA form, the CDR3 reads TGTGCCAGCACCCCAATAGGGTGGAATGAGCAGTTCTTC.

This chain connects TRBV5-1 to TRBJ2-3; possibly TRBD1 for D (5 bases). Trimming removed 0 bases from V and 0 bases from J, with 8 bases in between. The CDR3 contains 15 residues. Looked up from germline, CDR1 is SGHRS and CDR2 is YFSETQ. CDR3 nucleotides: TGCGCCAGCAGCTTGGATGCAGGGAGCACAGATACGCAGTATTTT. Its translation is CASSLDAGSTDTQYF. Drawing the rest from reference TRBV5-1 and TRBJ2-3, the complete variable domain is KAGVTQTPRYLIKTRGQQVTLSCSPISGHRSVSWYQQTPGQGLQFLFEYFSETQRNKGNFPGRFSGRQFSNSRSEMNVSTLELGDSALYLCASSLDAGSTDTQYFGPGTRLTVL.

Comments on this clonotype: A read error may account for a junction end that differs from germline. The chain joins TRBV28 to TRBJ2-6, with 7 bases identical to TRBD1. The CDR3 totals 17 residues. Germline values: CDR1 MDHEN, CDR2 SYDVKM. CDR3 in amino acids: CASSSGTVLSGANALTF. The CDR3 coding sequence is TGTGCCAGCAGTTCCGGGACAGTTCTCTCTGGGGCCAACGCCCTGACTTTC.

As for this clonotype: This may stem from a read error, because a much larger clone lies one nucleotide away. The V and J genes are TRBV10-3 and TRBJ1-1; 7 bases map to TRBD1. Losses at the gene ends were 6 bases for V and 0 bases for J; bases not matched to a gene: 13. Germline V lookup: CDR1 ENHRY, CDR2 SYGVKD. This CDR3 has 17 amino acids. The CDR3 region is CAIRGTVETDMNTEAFF. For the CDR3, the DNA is TGTGCCATCAGAGGGACAGTGGAAACTGACATGAACACTGAAGCTTTCTTT.

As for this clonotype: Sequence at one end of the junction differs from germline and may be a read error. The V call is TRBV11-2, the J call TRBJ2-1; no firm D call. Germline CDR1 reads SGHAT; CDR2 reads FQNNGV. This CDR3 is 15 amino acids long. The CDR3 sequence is CVSSETGSRTNEQFF. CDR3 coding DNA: TGTGTCAGCAGCGAAACCGGGTCTAGAACCAATGAGCAGTTCTTC.